The 16 T cell receptor beta chains presented below share a single source sample, sequenced in a study of tumor and adjacent non-tumor tissue in lung cancer. The template was RNA from unsorted bulk tissue. TCRbeta libraries were built with three rounds of nested PCR, modified from ARM-PCR. TCRdb reprocessed the multiplex PCR reads with MiXCR, giving one entry per CDR3 protein. The data contain 89,000 or so distinct CDR3 sequences, roughly 62% of them singletons. Sequencing input: lung tumor tissue. The source is a man in his sixties or seventies with non-small cell lung cancer.

The table lists this clonotype with a count of one. The junction shows a germline mismatch at one end, possibly a read error. This chain connects TRBV30 to TRBJ2-1, with a possible D match to TRBD2 (7 bases). Germline CDR1 and CDR2: GTSNPN and SVGIG (reference sequence). This CDR3 is 20 amino acids long. DNA of the CDR3: TGTACCTGTTTACCATATCGGACTAGGGGGGGGCCGACTTTTTACAATGAGCAGTTCTTC. It specifies CTCLPYRTRGGPTFYNEQFF.

This clonotype was found a few times. A read error is possible here, since a much larger clone lies one base away. The chain combines TRBV6-1 with TRBJ2-2, with 7 bases matching TRBD2. Germline CDR1 is MNHNS and CDR2 is SASEGT. The CDR3 contains 14 residues. CDR3 sequence (DNA): TGTGCCAGCAGCTTACGAGCGGGGCTCGGGGAGCCGTTTTTT. Translating gives CASSLRAGLGEPFF.

This clonotype was counted only a few times. CDR3 residues: CASSEGEYWTGTSGANVLTF. The CDR3 coding sequence is TGTGCCAGCAGCGAAGGGGAATATTGGACAGGGACTTCTGGGGCCAACGTCCTGACTTTC. V usage is TRBV11-2 and J usage is TRBJ2-6; TRBD1 matches at 8 bases. CDR1 is SGHAT and CDR2 is FQNNGV in the germline V gene. The length of the CDR3 is 20 residues. J lost 1 base, V lost 5 bases, and 16 bases had no gene match.

The gene calls are TRBV11-2 and TRBJ1-2; D gene ambiguous. The CDR3 extends over 13 amino acids. The germline V gene encodes CDR1 SGHAT and CDR2 FQNNGV. V gave up 11 bases and J gave up 8 bases, with 21 bases separating them. CDR3 DNA sequence: TGTGCCGGGAGCCCTCGGGTGGGGTCCGGCTACACCTTC. Protein: CAGSPRVGSGYTF.

This clonotype was seen more than once but under ten times. One end of the junction varies from germline; a read error may be responsible. This chain uses TRBV5-1 with TRBJ1-2, with D tentatively TRBD1 (5 bases). Germline V gene lookup returns CDR1 SGHRS and CDR2 YFSETQ. The CDR3 covers 14 residues. The CDR3 DNA reads as TGCGCCGGCAGTCACGGGACGGGGTCGAATGGCTACACCTTC. Its protein is CAGSHGTGSNGYTF.

Regarding this clonotype: A much bigger clone sits one base away, suggesting this may be a read error. The chain recombines TRBV6-5 with TRBJ2-7; D is unclear. Germline V gene data show CDR1 as MNHEY and CDR2 as SVGAGI. The CDR3 sequence is 13 residues long. V lost 2 bases and J lost 12, with 17 bases in between. DNA of the CDR3: TGTGCCAGCAGTTACGGGCCAACTTTAAAACGGTACTTC. Amino acid sequence: CASSYGPTLKRYF.

In the case of this clonotype: One end of the junction does not line up with germline, which may come from a read error. This rearrangement joins TRBV29-1 to TRBJ1-2; 7 nucleotides line up with TRBD1. CDR3 length: 16 residues. Germline CDR1 and CDR2: SQVTM and ANQGSEA. This CDR3 is CSAFNLGTENNYGHTF. CDR3 bases: TGCAGCGCTTTCAACCTGGGGACAGAAAATAACTATGGCCACACCTTC.

As concerns this clonotype: This may arise from a read error, as a much more abundant clone is one base away. The rearrangement uses TRBV5-1 and TRBJ2-4; D not resolved. Germline values: CDR1 SGHRS, CDR2 YFSETQ. Trimming stripped 3 bases from V and 1 base from J, with 11 bases between. CDR3 size: 15 residues. The CDR3 sequence is CASSSKVSAKNIQYF. CDR3 coding DNA: TGCGCCAGCAGCTCCAAGGTGTCGGCCAAAAACATTCAGTACTTC.

The chain uses TRBV20-1 and TRBJ2-1; TRBD2 is a possible D gene (6 bases). The germline V and J ends were trimmed by 0 bases and 6 bases, with 15 bases remaining between them. CDR3 size: 15 residues. CDR1 is DFQATT, CDR2 SNEGSKA, per germline (reference sequence). The CDR3 is CSARDPSVRGNEQFF. CDR3 nucleotide sequence: TGCAGTGCTAGAGATCCTAGCGTGAGGGGCAATGAGCAGTTCTTC.

Concerning this clonotype: One base away lies a much larger clone, so this may be a sequencing read error. The rearrangement links TRBV15 to TRBJ2-2; D unresolved. The CDR3 is made up of 14 amino acids. The V gene's germline CDR1 is LNHNV and CDR2 YYDKDF (reference sequence). The CDR3 DNA reads as TGTGCCACCTGTCCGGCACCGAACATCGGGGAGCTGTTTTTT. This sequence encodes CATCPAPNIGELFF.

The genes are TRBV5-8 and TRBJ1-2, with 8 nucleotides matching TRBD1. CDR3 length: 13 residues. CDR1 and CDR2 from the germline V gene are SGHTS and YDEGEE. V lost 6 bases and J lost 8; bases outside the gene matches: 9. The CDR3 DNA follows: TGTGCCAGCAACCCAAGGACAGGGATCGGCTACACCTTC. Protein sequence: CASNPRTGIGYTF.

The rearrangement uses TRBV4-2 and TRBJ2-5; D may be TRBD1 (6 bases). The CDR3 extends over 15 amino acids. V was clipped by 4 bases and J by 10 bases, with 22 bases between them. Per germline, CDR1 LGHNA and CDR2 YNFKEQ. DNA for the CDR3: TGTGCCAGCAGCCGCGAGTGGGACACCATACAGATCCAGTACTTC. Its protein product is CASSREWDTIQIQYF.

On this clonotype: This may arise from a read error, as a much more abundant clone is one base away. The rearrangement joins TRBV6-6 to TRBJ2-1; D gene uncertain. The germline CDR1 and CDR2 sequences are MNHNY and SVGAGI (reference sequence). The CDR3 consists of 12 residues. In nucleotides, the CDR3 is TGTGCCAGCAGTTACGGAGACAATGAGCAGTCCTTC. Its protein product is CASSYGDNEQSF.

A word on this clonotype: Its ends do not fully match the called genes, so a read error is possible. The chain uses TRBV6-5 and TRBJ2-3; D possibly corresponds to TRBD1 (5 bases). The CDR3 covers 12 residues. Germline V lookup: CDR1 MNHEY, CDR2 SVGAGI. The CDR3 sequence: CASGYSGLAQYF. CDR3 DNA sequence: TGTGCCAGCGGTTATTCAGGGCTAGCGCAGTATTTT.

With respect to this clonotype: It may be a read error: a sequence one base away is much more abundant. The chain recombines TRBV12-3 or TRBV12-4 with TRBJ2-5; TRBD1 matches at 8 bases. The CDR3 has 13 residues. CDR3 region: CASRRTGQETEYF. The CDR3 DNA sequence: TGTGCCAGCAGGCGGACAGGGCAAGAGACCGAGTACTTC.

Points on this clonotype: Given the absence of the conserved phenylalanine or tryptophan at the CDR3 end, a read error is likely. The chain employs TRBV5-1 and TRBJ2-1; no clear D gene. Trimming stripped 0 bases from V and 4 bases from J, with 8 bases between. The CDR3 length is 14 residues. Germline V gene lookup returns CDR1 SGHRS and CDR2 YFSETQ. This CDR3 is CASSLAWGYNEQFL. The CDR3 nucleotides are TGCGCCAGCAGCTTGGCATGGGGTTACAATGAGCAGTTCTTA.